This TCR beta chain appears in the sequencing data of a study of regulatory T cells in long-lasting Graves disease. Study findings and constraints: Accuracy may have suffered from the small sample size. Patients with persistent disease showed a bias toward TRBV28, TRBJ1-2 and TRBJ2-5.

The CDR3 is 15 residues long. V lost 3 bases to trimming and J lost 1 base; unmatched junction nucleotides: 0. Per the germline V gene, CDR1 is SGHTA and CDR2 is FQGNSA. Construction of the TCR beta libraries employed iRepertoire HTBI primers in conjunction with Arm-PCR of CDR3 regions. TCRdb processed the multiplex PCR reads anew with MiXCR; each CDR3 protein has one entry. Of some 450,000 distinct CDR3 sequences in the sample, around 17% were seen once. Regarding time point: newly diagnosed GD, antithyroid drugs for less than 3 months. The TCR library was made from RNA that had been extracted from PBMCs in TRIzol. Staff drew 8 to 9 milliliters of peripheral blood into EDTA tubes. This clonotype was counted many times. Its antigen is currently unknown. These data are also associated with another study on T cells in Graves' hyperthyroidism and ophthalmopathy. According to that study: Subjects aged 18 to 65 presented with newly diagnosed hyperthyroidism of less than 2 months' duration.

The chain links TRBV7-2 to TRBJ2-2; TRBD2 agrees at 9 bases. The clonotype comes from a woman aged 25 to 39 with Graves disease. The sequencing used peripheral blood mononuclear cells (PBMCs), collected at new diagnosis, from a patient treated with antithyroid drugs. The CDR3 protein is CASSFSGRNTGELFF. CDR3 in DNA: TGTGCCAGCAGCTTTAGCGGGAGGAACACCGGGGAGCTGTTTTTT. Based on the CDR3 plus reference TRBV7-2 and TRBJ2-2, the full variable domain is GAGVSQSPSNKVTEKGKDVELRCDPISGHTALYWYRQSLGQGLEFLIYFQGNSAPDKSGLPSDRFSAERTGGSVSTLTIQRTQQEDSAVYLCASSFSGRNTGELFFGEGSRLTVL.